The sequence of this T cell receptor (beta chain) was determined in a study of blood T cells in healthy people across ages. Findings of the study overall: Per million T cells, TCR beta diversity dropped about linearly as age rose. A strong correlation was found between TCR beta diversity and the percentage of naive T cells.

Using a J-beta primer mix together with a sample-barcoded 5' primer, a second PCR was run for about 6 to 11 cycles. TCRdb ran MiXCR on the 5' RACE reads and lists one entry per CDR3 protein. The sample contains fewer than 800,000 distinct CDR3 sequences, 25% of which appear only once. The sample holds a few counts of this clonotype. Antigen: not known. The same sample was also used in a study of T cells of mothers and their children. That source reports: The people who donated were a few healthy Caucasian mothers and their six children. Related mother-child pairs shared marginally more repertoire than unrelated pairs, though not significantly.

The sequencing input was blood. The TCR sequence derives from a boy between 10 and 17 years old in good health.

In DNA, the CDR3 is TGCAGTGCTAGTGGGCCAGGCCTATCTAATGAAAAACTGTTTTTT. This encodes CSASGPGLSNEKLFF. J is TRBJ1-4 and V is TRBV20-1; D is uncertain. V lost 3 bases and J lost 3, with 14 bases in between. This CDR3 region has 15 residues. Germline lookup yields CDR1 DFQATT and CDR2 SNEGSKA (reference sequence).